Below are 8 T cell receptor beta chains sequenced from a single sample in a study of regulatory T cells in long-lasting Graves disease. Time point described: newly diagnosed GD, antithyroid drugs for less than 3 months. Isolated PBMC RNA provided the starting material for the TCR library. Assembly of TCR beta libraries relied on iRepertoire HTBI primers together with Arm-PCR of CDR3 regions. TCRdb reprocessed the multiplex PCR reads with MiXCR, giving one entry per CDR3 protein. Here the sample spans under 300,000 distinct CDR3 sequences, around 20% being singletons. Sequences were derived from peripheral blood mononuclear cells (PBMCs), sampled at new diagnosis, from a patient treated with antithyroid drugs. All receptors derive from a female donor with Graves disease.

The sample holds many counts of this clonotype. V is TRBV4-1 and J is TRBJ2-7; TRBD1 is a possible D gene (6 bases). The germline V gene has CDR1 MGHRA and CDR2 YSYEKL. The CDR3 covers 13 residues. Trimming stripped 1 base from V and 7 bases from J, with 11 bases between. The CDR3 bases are TGCGCCAGCAGCCAAGCAAGAGGGGGAGAGCAGTACTTC. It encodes CASSQARGGEQYF.

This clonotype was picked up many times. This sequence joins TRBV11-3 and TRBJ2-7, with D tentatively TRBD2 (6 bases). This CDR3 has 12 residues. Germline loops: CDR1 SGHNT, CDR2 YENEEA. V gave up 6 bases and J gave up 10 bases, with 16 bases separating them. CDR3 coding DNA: TGTGCCAGCAGTCAAACGGCGGGACTCCAGTACTTC. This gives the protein CASSQTAGLQYF.

The CDR3 region is CASSRTGITEAFF. In DNA form, the CDR3 reads TGTGCCAGCAGTCGCACAGGGATCACTGAAGCTTTCTTT. The chain recombines TRBV12-3 or TRBV12-4 with TRBJ1-1, with D possibly TRBD1 on 6 matching bases. V was shortened by 5 bases and J by 4 bases, with 11 bases between the two germline ends. The CDR3 is 13 residues long.

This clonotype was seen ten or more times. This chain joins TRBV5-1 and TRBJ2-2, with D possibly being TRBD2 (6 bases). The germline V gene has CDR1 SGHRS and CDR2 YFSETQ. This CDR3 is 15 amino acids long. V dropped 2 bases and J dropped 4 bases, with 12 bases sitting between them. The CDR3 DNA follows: TGCGCCAGCAGCTTCGGGGGAGCGGTCACCGGGGAGCTGTTTTTT. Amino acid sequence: CASSFGGAVTGELFF.

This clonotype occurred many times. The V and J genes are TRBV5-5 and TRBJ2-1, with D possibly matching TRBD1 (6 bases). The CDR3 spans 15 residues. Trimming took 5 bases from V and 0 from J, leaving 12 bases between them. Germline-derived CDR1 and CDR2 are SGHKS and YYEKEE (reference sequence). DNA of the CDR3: TGTGCCAGCAGTTCAGGGGTTAGCTCCTACAATGAGCAGTTCTTC. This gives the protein CASSSGVSSYNEQFF.

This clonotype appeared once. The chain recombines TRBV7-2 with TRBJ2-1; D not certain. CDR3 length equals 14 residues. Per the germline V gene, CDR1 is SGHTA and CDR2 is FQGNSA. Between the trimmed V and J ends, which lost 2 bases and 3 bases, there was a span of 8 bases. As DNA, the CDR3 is TGTGCCAGCAGCTTACCCCTTCGCTACAATGAGCAGTTCTTC. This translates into CASSLPLRYNEQFF.

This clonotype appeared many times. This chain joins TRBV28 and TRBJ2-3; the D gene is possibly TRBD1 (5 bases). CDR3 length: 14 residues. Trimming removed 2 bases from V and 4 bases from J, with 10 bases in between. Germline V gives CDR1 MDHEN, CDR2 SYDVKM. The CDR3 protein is CASSLTPGSDTQYF. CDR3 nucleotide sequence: TGTGCCAGCAGTTTAACGCCAGGGTCAGATACGCAGTATTTT.

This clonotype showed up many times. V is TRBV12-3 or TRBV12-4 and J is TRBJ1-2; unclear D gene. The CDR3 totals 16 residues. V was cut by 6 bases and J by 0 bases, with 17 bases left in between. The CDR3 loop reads CASSPPPGFTNYGYTF. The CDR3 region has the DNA TGTGCCAGCAGCCCCCCACCCGGATTCACTAACTATGGCTACACCTTC.